This T cell receptor (beta chain) appears in the sequencing data of a study of T cell changes during pregnancy in multiple sclerosis. This clone appeared a single time. The CDR3 spans 16 residues. The germline CDR1 and CDR2 sequences are WSHSY and SAAADI. V was clipped by 6 bases and J by 0 bases; unmatched bases: 7. The repertoire was sequenced with immunoSEQ multiplex PCR; TCRdb's copy has only in-frame clones and lacks some. The sample holds 100,000 to 140,000 clones, around 93% seen once. The TCR comes from a female donor in good health, enrolled as a control in a pregnancy study. This chain links TRBV10-2 with TRBJ1-1; 10 positions match TRBD1. The sequences come from peripheral blood, collected in the third trimester of pregnancy. The CDR3 DNA reads TGCGCCAGCAGCCGGACAGGGGGGTTACTGAACACTGAAGCTTTCTTT. This sequence encodes CASSRTGGLLNTEAFF.